A selection of T cell receptor beta chains follows, all from one sample in a study of immune evolution from preneoplasia to lung adenocarcinoma. The repertoire was sequenced with immunoSEQ multiplex PCR; TCRdb's copy has only in-frame clones and lacks some. The data show over 6,000 clones, 76% seen once. Sequenced sample: FFPE minimally invasive lung adenocarcinoma tissue. The receptors here all came from a person between 60 and 79 years old with lung adenocarcinoma. Each CDR3 is given with its conserved first and last residue. D genes are given only for firm matches. Size tells how often a clone was seen (once, few, many) or the class of an expanded clone, and some rows leave it out.

>TRBV20-1|TRBJ1-2|-|-
TGCAGCCGTAGTCAGGGCTATGGCTACACCTTC
CSRSQGYGYTF
>TRBV7-9|TRBJ1-1|-|-
TGTGCCAGCAGCTTAGCTAACAGAGCCACTGAAGCTTTCTTT
CASSLANRATEAFF
>TRBV2|TRBJ1-3|-|-
TGTGCCAGCCAGGGCGGGGTGGCGGTCGGAAACACCATATATTTT
CASQGGVAVGNTIYF
>TRBV15|TRBJ2-7|-|-
TGTGCCACCAGCAGGCCTGGATACGAGCAGTACTTC
CATSRPGYEQYF
>TRBV11-3|TRBJ2-1|-|-
TGTGCCAGCAGCTTAGATTGGGCGGGGGAGCAGTTCTTC
CASSLDWAGEQFF
>TRBV11-2|TRBJ1-5|-|-
TGTGCCAGCAGCTTAGGACCGGGCCGGAGAGATCAGCCCCAGCATTTT
CASSLGPGRRDQPQHF
>TRBV7-6|TRBJ2-3|TRBD1|-
TGTGCCAGCAGCTTAGGGGGGACAGGGGTAGATACGCAGTATTTT
CASSLGGTGVDTQYF
>TRBV29-1|TRBJ1-1|TRBD1|few
TGCAGCGGTGCCGGGACAGGTGGCACTGAAGCTTTCTTT
CSGAGTGGTEAFF
>TRBV29-1|TRBJ2-1|-|-
TGCAGCGCTGAACACCCACCGAGCTCCTACAATGAGCAGTTCTTC
CSAEHPPSSYNEQFF
>TRBV19|TRBJ2-2|TRBD2|-
TGTGCCAGTACGCCGGGACTAGCGGTGAACACCGGGGAGCTGTTTTTT
CASTPGLAVNTGELFF
>TRBV18|TRBJ2-1|-|-
TGTGCCAGCTCACCCGGACTCTCCCGGGTTGAGCAGTTCTTC
CASSPGLSRVEQFF
>TRBV5-6|TRBJ1-2|TRBD1|-
TGTGCCAGCAGCCATAGGGGGACAGGGGGCTATGGCTACACCTTC
CASSHRGTGGYGYTF
>TRBV28|TRBJ2-3|-|-
TGTGCCAGCAGTTTCCTCTTAGCGGATCCCGATACGCAGTATTTT
CASSFLLADPDTQYF
>TRBV6-5|TRBJ2-1|TRBD1|few
TGTGCCAGCAGCTCCGGGACAGGTGAATCCAATGAGCAGTTCTTC
CASSSGTGESNEQFF
>TRBV7-9|TRBJ1-3|-|-
TGTGCCAGCAATCCACACAGGGTAGGTGGAAACACCATATATTTT
CASNPHRVGGNTIYF
>TRBV7-2|TRBJ1-1|TRBD1|-
TGTGCCAGCAGCTTAAGACAGGGCGGGACTGAAGCTTTCTTT
CASSLRQGGTEAFF
>TRBV6-5|TRBJ1-4|-|-
TGTGCCAGCAGTTACTCCCACATAGTCGGAAAACTGTTTTTT
CASSYSHIVGKLFF
>TRBV7-9|TRBJ1-2|-|-
TGTGCCAGCAGCTTCGGGACCACCGCATACTTC
CASSFGTTAYF
>TRBV19|TRBJ1-2|-|-
TGTGCCAGTAGACCGGGTTCCTATGGCTACACCTTC
CASRPGSYGYTF
>TRBV19|TRBJ1-4|-|-
TGTGCCAGTATTCTCCGGGGGACTAATGAAAAACTGTTTTTT
CASILRGTNEKLFF
>TRBV27|TRBJ2-5|TRBD2|-
TGTGCCAGCAGTACACGGGAGGGAGAGACCCAGTACTTC
CASSTREGETQYF
>TRBV7-9|TRBJ1-1|TRBD1|-
TGTGCCAGCAGATATACAGGGGGCCAGAACACTGAAGCTTTCTTT
CASRYTGGQNTEAFF
>TRBV28|TRBJ2-3|-|-
TGTGCCAGCAGTTTTGGCGGAGGGATCACAGATACGCAGTATTTT
CASSFGGGITDTQYF
>TRBV9|TRBJ2-7|-|once
TGTGCCAGCAGCGCCGGGGTCGGGGGCGTCTACGAGCAGTACTTC
CASSAGVGGVYEQYF
>TRBV30|TRBJ1-5|-|-
TGTGCCTTCAACGGGGGGCAGGGATACAATCAGCCCCAGCATTTT
CAFNGGQGYNQPQHF
>TRBV7-9|TRBJ2-1|-|-
TGTGCCAGCAGCCTCGGGCTCGACAATGAGCAGTTCTTC
CASSLGLDNEQFF
>TRBV6-1|TRBJ2-5|-|medium-sized
TGTGCCAGCAGTGAAAACGAAGCTGGATTACAAGAGACCCAGTACTTC
CASSENEAGLQETQYF
>TRBV7-9|TRBJ2-1|-|-
TGTGCCAGCAGCTCCCGGGGGGCAGGGAGCTCCTACAATGAGCAGTTCTTC
CASSSRGAGSSYNEQFF
>TRBV28|TRBJ1-1|TRBD1|few
TGTGCCAGCAGTTCGGACAGGGGCCAGAACACTGAAGCTTTCTTT
CASSSDRGQNTEAFF
>TRBV7-6|TRBJ1-3|-|-
TGTGCCAGCAGCCAAACGGACCTCTCTGGAAACACCATATATTTT
CASSQTDLSGNTIYF
>TRBV5-6|TRBJ1-2|TRBD1|few
TGTGCCAGCAGCTCGTTCCTCGGAGGACAGGCCTATGGCTACACCTTC
CASSSFLGGQAYGYTF
>TRBV11-1|TRBJ2-5|-|-
TGTGCCAGCAGCTTAGGGGGGACTTACATACAAGAGACCCAGTACTTC
CASSLGGTYIQETQYF
>TRBV9|TRBJ2-5|TRBD2|-
TGTGCCAGCAGCTCCGGGTGGGGGGGCCAAGAGACCCAGTACTTC
CASSSGWGGQETQYF
>TRBV7-2|TRBJ1-1|-|few
TGTGCCAGCAGCTTAAGCGGCGGGCCTCTGAACACTGAAGCTTTCTTT
CASSLSGGPLNTEAFF
>TRBV11-3|TRBJ2-3|-|once
TGTGCCAGCAGCTTAGTAGGAGGCGGCCTCACAGATACGCAGTATTTT
CASSLVGGGLTDTQYF
>TRBV5-6|TRBJ1-1|TRBD1|-
TGTGCCAGCAGCGGGTATCTCGGACAGGGCGGGAACACTGAAGCTTTCTTT
CASSGYLGQGGNTEAFF
>TRBV4-1|TRBJ1-3|TRBD1|few
TGCGCCAGCAGCCAACCGAGCCTCCGACAGGGTGGGGGAAACACCATATATTTT
CASSQPSLRQGGGNTIYF
>TRBV6-1|TRBJ2-4|TRBD2|-
TGTGCCAGCGAATTAGCGGGAGGGGGCAAAAACATTCAGTACTTC
CASELAGGGKNIQYF
>TRBV2|TRBJ2-3|-|once
TGTGCCAGCCGGTCGGGCGATCGAATCACAGATACGCAGTATTTT
CASRSGDRITDTQYF
>TRBV19|TRBJ2-4|-|-
TGTGCCAGCCACAATGCGGGGGCCAAAAACATTCAGTACTTC
CASHNAGAKNIQYF
>TRBV28|TRBJ2-5|TRBD1|-
TGTGCCAGCAGTTTATTCTTTTCCGGGACAGGACAAGAGACCCAGTACTTC
CASSLFFSGTGQETQYF
>TRBV19|TRBJ2-7|TRBD2|-
TGTGCCAGTAGTGGTACATCTAGCGGGGGCGAGCAGTACTTC
CASSGTSSGGEQYF
>TRBV5-1|TRBJ2-5|-|-
TGCGCCAGCAGCTTGTCGAGCGCCCAAGAGACCCAGTACTTC
CASSLSSAQETQYF
>TRBV11-2|TRBJ2-7|-|-
TGTGCCAGCAGCCGCTACGAGCAGTACTTC
CASSRYEQYF
>TRBV18|TRBJ1-1|-|medium-sized
TGTGCCAGCTCACCAATGAGTAACACTGAAGCTTTCTTT
CASSPMSNTEAFF
>TRBV25-1|TRBJ1-1|-|-
TGTGCCAGCAGTGAATGGGCAGGAGGGGCCACTGAAGCTTTCTTT
CASSEWAGGATEAFF
>TRBV6-6|TRBJ1-1|-|large
TGTGCCAGCAGGGACGGGTATTCGAACACTGAAGCTTTCTTT
CASRDGYSNTEAFF
>TRBV5-1|TRBJ2-5|TRBD1|-
TGCGCCAGCAGCGCGGACAGGATTGAGACCCAGTACTTC
CASSADRIETQYF
>TRBV5-1|TRBJ1-1|TRBD1|-
TGCGCCAGCAGCACGACAGGGTGGAACACTGAAGCTTTCTTT
CASSTTGWNTEAFF
>TRBV6-5|TRBJ1-2|TRBD1|few
TGTGCCAGCAGCCACGGGGACAGCTTAAACTATGGCTACACCTTC
CASSHGDSLNYGYTF
>TRBV28|TRBJ1-5|TRBD1|few
TGTGCCAGCAGACTGGGACAGGGGGAGAGTCAGCCCCAGCATTTT
CASRLGQGESQPQHF
>TRBV27|TRBJ2-7|-|few
TGTGCCAGCAGAAGACAGAACAGACCCTACGAGCAGTACTTC
CASRRQNRPYEQYF
>TRBV6-1|TRBJ2-5|TRBD1|-
TGTGCCAGCACCCGAGACAGGGGCACAGAGACCCAGTACTTC
CASTRDRGTETQYF
>TRBV5-1|TRBJ1-4|-|-
TGCGCCAGCAGCTTAGGACAACCTAATGAAAAACTGTTTTTT
CASSLGQPNEKLFF